The clone carrying this T cell receptor (beta chain) was detected ten times or more. The junction had 8 bases not matched to a gene; V was cut back by 6 bases and J by 0 bases. The CDR3 contains 17 residues. Researchers tagged individual cDNA molecules with unique molecular identifiers. Via MiXCR, TCRdb re-called the 5' RACE reads, giving one row per CDR3 protein. Of about 110,000 distinct CDR3 sequences in the sample, 12% are singletons; the top ten hold less than 3.5%. The data belong to a study of early T cells in non-severe SARS-CoV-2 infection. The sample was whole blood. This sequence was found in an adult who was a healthcare worker with PCR-confirmed SARS-CoV-2 infection or an uninfected control (not recorded which). The chain employs TRBV12-3 or TRBV12-4 and TRBJ2-7, with 13 bases fitting TRBD2. The CDR3 coding sequence is TGTGCCAGCAGCCAAACTAGCGGGAGGGCTGGCTCCTACGAGCAGTACTTC. It encodes CASSQTSGRAGSYEQYF.